This is a list of T cell receptor beta chains from one sample in a study of naive and memory T cell subsets. MiXCR, run by TCRdb on the UMI-ligation and nested PCR reads, gives a single entry per CDR3 protein. Altogether tens of thousands of distinct CDR3 sequences are present, about an eighth being singletons, with the ten largest covering 0.7% to 0.95%. Sequencing was carried out using central memory CD4+ T cells from blood. Receptors were obtained from a human donor in good health. CDR3s include the opening cysteine and the closing phenylalanine or tryptophan. The order of the fields is clone size, J gene, D gene, V gene, CDR3 DNA, CDR3 protein. The D gene is left open where the match is weak. Not every row has a clone size; where given, it reads once, few, many or a size class.

few | TRBJ2-2 | TRBD2 | TRBV6-5 | TGTGCCAGCAGGCGCGGGACTAAGAACACCGGGGAGCTGTTTTTT | CASRRGTKNTGELFF
- | TRBJ2-7 | TRBD1 | TRBV5-1 | TGCGCCAGCAGCTTGGCCGCCGGGACAGGGTTTAAATACGAGCAGTACTTC | CASSLAAGTGFKYEQYF
- | TRBJ2-7 | TRBD1 | TRBV20-1 | TGCAGTGCTACCAGGGGGTACGAGCAGTACTTC | CSATRGYEQYF
many | TRBJ2-1 | TRBD2 | TRBV2 | TGTGCCAGCAGTGTGCGAGCGGGAGCCCTCCTTGAGCAGTTCTTC | CASSVRAGALLEQFF
- | TRBJ1-1 | - | TRBV27 | TGTGCCAGCAGTTTGGGGGCCAGGGCTGAAGCTTTCTTT | CASSLGARAEAFF
- | TRBJ2-7 | - | TRBV27 | TGTGCCAGCAGACCCTGGGGAAGCTACGAGCAGTACTTC | CASRPWGSYEQYF
- | TRBJ2-5 | TRBD2 | TRBV4-3 | TGCGCCAGCAGCCAGACCCGGGGGGAGCAAGAGACCCAGTACTTC | CASSQTRGEQETQYF
few | TRBJ1-4 | - | TRBV5-6 | TGTGCCAGCGGAGCCCAAAATGAAAAACTGTTTTTT | CASGAQNEKLFF
- | TRBJ2-1 | TRBD2 | TRBV18 | TGTGCCAGCTCATCTACTAGCGAGTACAATGAGCAGTTCTTC | CASSSTSEYNEQFF
- | TRBJ2-5 | TRBD1 | TRBV28 | TGTGCCAGCAGCCGGGGACAGCAAGAGACCCAGTACTTC | CASSRGQQETQYF
many | TRBJ2-3 | - | TRBV30 | TGTGCCTGGGCCCGGGGAGGGGGCAGCACAGATACGCAGTATTTT | CAWARGGGSTDTQYF
many | TRBJ1-5 | - | TRBV20-1 | TGCAGTGCTAGAGATCCCATTGGGATTAGCAATCAGCCCCAGCATTTT | CSARDPIGISNQPQHF
- | TRBJ2-5 | TRBD2 | TRBV12-3/TRBV12-4 | TGTGCCAGCAGGCGGACTAGTATCATAGAGACCCAGTACTTC | CASRRTSIIETQYF
- | TRBJ2-5 | - | TRBV30 | TGTGCCTGGAGTGTACCTACAGGCCCCGCGAAGACCCAGTACTTC | CAWSVPTGPAKTQYF
once | TRBJ2-2 | - | TRBV7-2 | TGTGCCAGCAGCTTAACAGTGAACACCGGGGAGCTGTTTTTT | CASSLTVNTGELFF
many | TRBJ1-5 | - | TRBV24-1 | TGTGCCACCAGTGGCAGGGAGTTGAATCAGCCCCAGCATTTT | CATSGRELNQPQHF